This entry lists 9 T cell receptor beta chains sequenced from one sample in a study of molecular identifiers for immune sequencing clone quantification. Using its own MiXCR run on the PCR reads, TCRdb lists one record per CDR3 protein. The data show approximately 500,000 distinct CDR3 sequences, about 21% seen once. Sequenced material: naive CD8+ T cells from blood, with Jurkat cell RNA spiked in. Subset defined: FACS-sorted CD8+CD4-CCR7+CD45RA+ naive T cells. These receptors came from a human donor in good health. Some libraries in this study had Jurkat cell RNA spiked in.

The chain recombines TRBV12-5 with TRBJ2-2; no clear D. Between the trimmed V and J ends, which lost 6 bases and 3 bases, there was a span of 5 bases. In germline, CDR1 is LGHNT, CDR2 FRNRAP. The CDR3 sequence is 12 residues long. The CDR3 sequence: CASGPDTGELFF. The CDR3 DNA follows: TGTGCTAGTGGCCCGGACACCGGGGAGCTGTTTTTT.

This chain links TRBV13 with TRBJ2-7; no clear D. The CDR3 spans 16 residues. The V gene's germline CDR1 is PRHDT and CDR2 FYEKMQ (reference sequence). The V and J ends lost 0 bases and 3 bases respectively, with 15 bases between them. CDR3 sequence reads: CASSLGLGQAYYEQYF. The CDR3 DNA reads as TGTGCCAGCAGCTTAGGTCTCGGTCAGGCCTACTACGAGCAGTACTTC.

This clonotype was detected only a few times. The chain is built from TRBV6-1 and TRBJ2-7; D may be TRBD1 or TRBD2 (6 bases each). The CDR3 runs to 13 residues. CDR1 is MNHNS, CDR2 SASEGT, per germline. The CDR3 DNA sequence: TGTGGTTTGGGGGGCGATCCTTCCTACGAGCAGTACTTC. Translated: CGLGGDPSYEQYF.

This clonotype was observed at least ten times. The chain uses TRBV6-2 or TRBV6-3 and TRBJ2-5; weak D call: TRBD2 (7 bases). From germline, CDR1 is MNHEY and CDR2 SVGEGT. There are 14 residues in the CDR3. V lost 6 bases, J lost 5 bases, and 16 bases lay in between. The CDR3 is CASRTGGAGETQYF. In DNA form, the CDR3 reads TGTGCCAGCAGGACTGGGGGGGCCGGCGAGACCCAGTACTTC.

This clonotype was counted at least ten times. V gene TRBV18 combines with J gene TRBJ1-2; D is ambiguous. Germline V gene data show CDR1 as KGHSH and CDR2 as LQKENI. Between the trimmed V and J ends, which lost 6 bases and 4 bases, there was a span of 12 bases. CDR3 length: 13 residues. The chain's CDR3 is CASSPDGVYGYTF. CDR3 DNA: TGTGCCAGCTCTCCGGACGGAGTCTATGGCTACACCTTC.

This clonotype was picked up many times. This chain uses TRBV6-5 with TRBJ2-3; TRBD2 aligns across 9 bases. The CDR3 is made up of 13 amino acids. CDR1 and CDR2 from the germline V gene are MNHEY and SVGAGI. The junction had 1 base not matched to a gene; V was cut back by 8 bases and J by 1 base. The CDR3 is CASRTSGTDTQYF. In DNA, the CDR3 is TGTGCCAGCCGGACTAGCGGCACAGATACGCAGTATTTT.

The V and J genes are TRBV19 and TRBJ1-1; D ambiguous. From germline, CDR1 is LNHDA and CDR2 SQIVND (reference sequence). Trimming cost V 5 bases and J 1 base, with 11 bases left between them. This CDR3 comprises 14 residues. The CDR3 sequence: CASSVGRGNTEAFF. CDR3 nucleotide sequence: TGTGCCAGTAGTGTTGGACGTGGGAACACTGAAGCTTTCTTT.

The chain couples TRBV6-5 to TRBJ2-7; 7 bases match TRBD1. Germline values: CDR1 MNHEY, CDR2 SVGAGI. The CDR3 is made up of 13 amino acids. Germline trimming cut 5 bases from V and 4 bases from J; bases unmatched to any gene: 5. Here the CDR3 reads CASSVQGNYEQYF. CDR3 nucleotides: TGTGCCAGCAGTGTACAGGGGAATTACGAGCAGTACTTC.

This clonotype has more than one count but fewer than ten. The chain has TRBV27 and TRBJ2-6; TRBD1 agrees at 8 bases. The V gene's germline CDR1 is MNHEY and CDR2 SMNVEV (reference sequence). Trimming cost V 6 bases and J 2 bases; bases outside gene matches: 9. CDR3 length equals 17 residues. The CDR3 loop reads CASRPTGVTAGANVLTF. The CDR3 bases are TGTGCCAGCAGACCGACAGGGGTAACTGCTGGGGCCAACGTCCTGACTTTC.